The sequence of this TCR beta chain was determined in a study of T cell changes during pregnancy in multiple sclerosis. The repertoire was sequenced with immunoSEQ multiplex PCR; TCRdb's copy has only in-frame clones and lacks some. In the table there are 75,000 to 95,000 clones, less than 95% of which are singletons. Germline assignment: CDR1 SEHNR and CDR2 FQNEAQ (reference sequence). With V trimmed by 1 base and J by 2 bases, 9 bases remained unmatched. This CDR3 has 19 residues. The receptor was derived from a female donor in good health, enrolled as a control in a pregnancy study. This specimen was peripheral blood, taken in the first trimester of pregnancy. The V and J genes are TRBV7-9 and TRBJ2-5; 14 bases fit TRBD2. In nucleotides, the CDR3 is TGTGCCAGCAGCTTAGGTTGGGGACTAGCGGGGGATCCACAAGAGACCCAGTACTTC. Translation: CASSLGWGLAGDPQETQYF.